The rows below give T cell receptor beta chains drawn from one sample of a study of response to subunit inactivated influenza vaccine. TCRdb re-called the RT-PCR reads through MiXCR, storing one row per CDR3 protein. This sample has approximately 730,000 distinct CDR3 sequences, with around 13% found just once. Here the sequenced sample was PBMCs from blood, taken 14 days before vaccination. The receptors were gathered from a man in his fifties or sixties who received an inactivated influenza vaccine. The CDR3 runs from the conserved cysteine through the conserved F or W. D genes are given only for firm matches.

v_gene	j_gene	d_gene	CDR3aa
TRBV5-1	TRBJ2-2	TRBD1	CASSSRTGHVGELFF
TRBV6-2/TRBV6-3	TRBJ1-1	.	CASSYWLGPPNTEAFF
TRBV5-1	TRBJ2-7	.	CASSPVGLYEQYF
TRBV6-5	TRBJ1-2	.	CASSYLSSAYCYTF
TRBV15	TRBJ1-6	.	CATSRLTPGGAGMAPLHF
TRBV6-1	TRBJ1-6	.	CASSLTRGGSPLHF
TRBV12-3/TRBV12-4	TRBJ2-2	.	CASSFGVVFSGELFF
TRBV11-2	TRBJ2-7	TRBD2	CASRILSGPWGQYF
TRBV6-2/TRBV6-3	TRBJ2-7	TRBD1	CASGDRRYEQYF
TRBV29-1	TRBJ2-7	.	CSVKPTGFGEQYF
TRBV7-9	TRBJ2-4	.	CASSRKDQGGWGNIQYF
TRBV6-1	TRBJ2-5	TRBD1	CASSEQGAVEETQYF
TRBV6-5	TRBJ2-7	.	CASSYSGNRAYEQYF
TRBV27	TRBJ2-4	.	CASSPRTEAKNIQYF
TRBV20-1	TRBJ2-5	TRBD2	CSATPGGREVETQYF
TRBV6-1	TRBJ1-6	.	CASSEAFDLPLHF
TRBV7-8	TRBJ2-1	.	CASSSQWAEQFF
TRBV6-5	TRBJ2-1	.	CASSSSFNEQFF
TRBV7-8	TRBJ2-1	TRBD1	CASSTSTGVPYNEQFF
TRBV19	TRBJ1-5	TRBD1	CASSMGSRGPSNQPQHF
TRBV5-1	TRBJ2-5	.	CASSLAQAVKTQYF
TRBV5-1	TRBJ2-5	TRBD2	CASSPTTSGVETQYF